The clone carrying this TCR beta chain came up a few times. The target antigen is unknown. Unique molecular identifiers were incorporated during preparation of the TCRbeta library. From the PCR reads, TCRdb called clonotypes with MiXCR, one entry per CDR3 protein. This sample has approximately 150,000 distinct CDR3 sequences; 8.8% occur once, and the top ten carry less than 20%. This sample is part of a study of T-cell reconstitution after alpha-beta-depleted transplantation in children. This CDR3 spans 13 amino acids. Trimming took off 5 bases at V and 5 bases at J, with 12 bases between the two ends. Germline values: CDR1 MDHEN, CDR2 SYDVKM. Study-level findings and limits: A year post-transplant, T-cell counts and diversity derived mostly from newly produced T cells. Several hundred expanded graft clones reportedly supplied alpha-beta T cells about two months after transplant. Several patients had high TCRbeta diversity at day 60; it came from surviving recipient T cells and thymic progenitors.

The V gene is TRBV28, the J gene TRBJ2-5; a possible D gene is TRBD1 (6 bases). The material sequenced was PBMCs, mostly from graft donor cells, taken 180 days after TCRalphabeta/CD19-depleted stem cell transplant. The receptor comes from a female patient aged 2 to 10 who had a stem cell transplant for congenital amegakaryocytic thrombocytopenia, so the T cells may come from the graft donor. The CDR3 region is CASSQQGRETQYF. In nucleotides, the CDR3 is TGTGCCAGCAGTCAACAGGGTCGGGAGACCCAGTACTTC.